The clone carrying this T cell receptor beta chain came up a few times. The data belong to a study of T-cell reconstitution after alpha-beta-depleted transplantation in children. Germline V gives CDR1 SGDLS, CDR2 YYNGEE. V shed 6 bases and J shed 2 bases, with 17 bases lying between them. This CDR3 has 15 residues. Unique molecular identifiers featured in how the TCRbeta library was prepared. MiXCR, run by TCRdb on the PCR reads, gives a single entry per CDR3 protein. The sample includes 450,000 to 600,000 distinct CDR3 sequences, about 30% of them seen just once. The starting material was PBMCs from the stem cell graft donor, obtained from the stem cell graft. The rearrangement links TRBV9 to TRBJ2-5, with D possibly being TRBD2 (6 bases). This receptor was identified in a human donor who donated a stem cell graft to a child with aplastic anemia. In DNA, the CDR3 is TGTGCCAGCACCGGGGAGTGGGCGGGACAAGAGACCCAGTACTTC. It translates to CASTGEWAGQETQYF.